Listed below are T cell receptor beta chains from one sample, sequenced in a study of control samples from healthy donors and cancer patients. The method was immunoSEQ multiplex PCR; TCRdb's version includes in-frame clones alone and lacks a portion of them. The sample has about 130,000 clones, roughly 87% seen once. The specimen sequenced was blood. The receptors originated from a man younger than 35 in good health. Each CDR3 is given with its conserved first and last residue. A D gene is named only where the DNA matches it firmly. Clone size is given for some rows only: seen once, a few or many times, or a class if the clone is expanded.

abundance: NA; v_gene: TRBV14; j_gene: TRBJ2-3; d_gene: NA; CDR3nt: TGTGCCAGCAGCCAAGATAGCCGACCAACGGAGCGCCGCACAGATACGCAGTATTTT; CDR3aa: CASSQDSRPTERRTDTQYF
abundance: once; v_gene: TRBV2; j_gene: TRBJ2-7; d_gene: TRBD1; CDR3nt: TGTGCCAGCAGTTCCATTCCGGGACAGGGATACGAGCAGTACTTC; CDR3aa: CASSSIPGQGYEQYF
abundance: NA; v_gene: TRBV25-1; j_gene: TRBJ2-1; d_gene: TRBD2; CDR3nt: TGTGCCAGCAGTGACCCGACTAGCGGGAGTCGCGATGAGCAGTTCTTC; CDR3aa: CASSDPTSGSRDEQFF
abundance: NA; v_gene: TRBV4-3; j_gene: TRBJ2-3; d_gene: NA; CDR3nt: TGCGCCAGCAGCCAAGATTTGGGAGGCACAGATACGCAGTATTTT; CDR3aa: CASSQDLGGTDTQYF
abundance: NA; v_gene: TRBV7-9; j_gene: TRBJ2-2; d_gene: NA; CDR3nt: TGTGCCGGTCAGGACAGCTTAAACACCGGGGAGCTGTTTTTT; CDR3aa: CAGQDSLNTGELFF
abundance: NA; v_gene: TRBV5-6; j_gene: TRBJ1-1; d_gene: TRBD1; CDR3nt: TGTGCCAGCAGCTGGGGGACAGGGGCGAACACTGAAGCTTTCTTT; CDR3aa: CASSWGTGANTEAFF
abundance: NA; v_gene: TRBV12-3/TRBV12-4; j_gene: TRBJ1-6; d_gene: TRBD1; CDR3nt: TGTGCCAGCAGAGAGACAGGGAATTCACCCCTCCACTTT; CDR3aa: CASRETGNSPLHF
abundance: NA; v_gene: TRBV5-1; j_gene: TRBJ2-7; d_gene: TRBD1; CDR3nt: TGCGCCAGCAGCTACGGGACAGGGGCGAGGTACGAGCAGTACTTC; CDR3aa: CASSYGTGARYEQYF
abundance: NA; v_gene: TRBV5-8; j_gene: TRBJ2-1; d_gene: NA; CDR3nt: TGTGCCAGCAGGTTAACAGGGATCCATGAGCAGTTCTTC; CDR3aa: CASRLTGIHEQFF
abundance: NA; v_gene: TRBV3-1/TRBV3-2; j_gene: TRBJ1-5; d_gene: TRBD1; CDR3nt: TGTGCCAGCAGCCAAGATCAGGGGGCGCATCAGCCCCAGCATTTT; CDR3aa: CASSQDQGAHQPQHF